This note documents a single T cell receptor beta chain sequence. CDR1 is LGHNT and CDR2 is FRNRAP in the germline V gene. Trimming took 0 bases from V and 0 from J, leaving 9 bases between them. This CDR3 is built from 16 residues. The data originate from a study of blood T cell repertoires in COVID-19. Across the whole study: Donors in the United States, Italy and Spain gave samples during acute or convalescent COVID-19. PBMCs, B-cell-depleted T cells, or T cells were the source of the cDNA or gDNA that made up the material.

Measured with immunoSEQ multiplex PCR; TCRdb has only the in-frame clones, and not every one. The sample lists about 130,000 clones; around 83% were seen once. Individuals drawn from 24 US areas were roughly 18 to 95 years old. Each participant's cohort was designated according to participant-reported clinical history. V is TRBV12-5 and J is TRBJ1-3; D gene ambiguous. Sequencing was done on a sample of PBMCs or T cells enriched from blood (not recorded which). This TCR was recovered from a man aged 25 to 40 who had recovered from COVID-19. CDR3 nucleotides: TGTGCTAGTGGTTTGGTATCGGTTAACTCTGGAAACACCATATATTTT. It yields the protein CASGLVSVNSGNTIYF.